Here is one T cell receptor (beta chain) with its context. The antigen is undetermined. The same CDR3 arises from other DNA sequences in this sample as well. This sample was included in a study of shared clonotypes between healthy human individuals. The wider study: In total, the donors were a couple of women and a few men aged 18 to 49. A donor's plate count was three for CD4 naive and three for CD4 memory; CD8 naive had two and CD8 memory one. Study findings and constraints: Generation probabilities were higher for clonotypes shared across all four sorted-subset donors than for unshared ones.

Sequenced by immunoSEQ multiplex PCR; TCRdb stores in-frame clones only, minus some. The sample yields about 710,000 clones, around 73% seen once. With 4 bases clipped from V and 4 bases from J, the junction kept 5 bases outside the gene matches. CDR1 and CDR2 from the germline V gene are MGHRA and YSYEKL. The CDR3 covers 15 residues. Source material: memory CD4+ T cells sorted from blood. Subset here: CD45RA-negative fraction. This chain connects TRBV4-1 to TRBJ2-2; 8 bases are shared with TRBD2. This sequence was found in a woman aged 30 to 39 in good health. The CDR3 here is CASSLLRGGTGELFF. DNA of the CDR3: TGCGCCAGCAGCCTCTTACGGGGGGGCACCGGGGAGCTGTTTTTT.